This T cell receptor (beta chain) was retrieved from a study of cytomegalovirus exposure and HLA in healthy donors. Primers: 60 Vbeta forward and 13 Jbeta reverse. Original data processing: Later reanalysis found around 74 million unique TCR beta chains, roughly 10 million of them shared. Profiling relied on immunoSEQ multiplex PCR, and the TCRdb table lists in-frame clones only, not all of them. The V and J calls and clone size come from that table; D and trimming were worked out from the DNA. The sample contains 150,000 to 200,000 clones, about 71% of which appear only once. This clone was counted a few times. Its antigen is unidentified. Findings and limits, study-wide: V- and J-gene trimming in TCR beta was tied to a missense DCLRE1C variant by an analysis performed later. In an earlier analysis, about 90% or about 30%: the productive usage of most TCR beta V segments. Researchers reported from a later analysis that most CMV-associated TCR beta chains appeared HLA-restricted.

Between the trimmed V and J ends, which lost 5 bases and 8 bases, there was a span of 13 bases. The CDR3 runs to 12 residues. The germline V gene has CDR1 SQVTM and CDR2 ANQGSEA. The sequencing input was PBMCs. The receptor was isolated from a woman between 25 and 40 years old in good health and CMV-seronegative. This chain connects TRBV29-1 to TRBJ2-1, with D tentatively TRBD2 (5 bases). The CDR3 DNA sequence: TGCAGCGTTCTGGGAGCTGGAGATGAGCAGTTCTTC. Translation: CSVLGAGDEQFF.